This T cell receptor (beta chain) was captured by sequencing in a study of blood T cell repertoires in COVID-19. Whole-study context: There were acute and convalescent COVID-19 samples, and they came from the United States, Italy and Spain. Sources were T cells, B-cell-depleted T cells, or PBMCs; the material itself was cDNA or gDNA.

Followed over time, Seattle patients had been enrolled while infection was active. Measured with immunoSEQ multiplex PCR; TCRdb has only the in-frame clones, and not every one. This sample carries roughly 220,000 clones, 81% of them seen once, and the ten largest clones take around 7.5%. Sequenced sample: peripheral blood. This clonotype originated in a woman of 80 years or more with COVID-19, enrolled during active disease.

This CDR3 reads CSASAGVVEKLFF. CDR3 coding DNA: TGCAGTGCTAGTGCGGGGGTCGTCGAAAAACTGTTTTTT. The chain combines TRBV20-1 with TRBJ1-4, with TRBD1 as a possible D gene (5 bases). The germline gives CDR1 DFQATT, CDR2 SNEGSKA (reference sequence). This CDR3 is 13 amino acids long. V was shortened by 3 bases and J by 8 bases, with 13 bases between the two germline ends.